This T cell receptor beta chain was recorded in a study of human T cells and chemical hapten exposure. In the study overall: Investigators sensitized around 2 cm by around 2 cm of upper inner arm skin with 2% DPC.

Notes on the study in general: Expanded TCRs created a significantly greater count of big CDR3 similarity clusters than controls did.

Unique molecular identifiers were attached to individual cDNA molecules within the library. TCRdb reprocessed the RACE reads with MiXCR, giving one entry per CDR3 protein. The sample has roughly 30,000 distinct CDR3 sequences; 7.5% to 10% are singletons. Time point specified: patch test 2, 6 weeks after DPC sensitization. Treatment: therapeutic diphenylcyclopropenone sensitization with weekly scalp DPC. The CDR3 is made up of 11 amino acids. Germline CDR1 MDHEN, CDR2 SYDVKM. V was cut by 6 bases and J by 10 bases, with 12 bases left in between. To note about this clonotype: Its specificity is unknown.

This sequence was found in a young man with alopecia areata. Some clones in this sample may be carry-over from other donors' samples. The sequencing here drew on whole blood, taken in connection with sensitization to the hapten diphenylcyclopropenone (DPC). The gene calls are TRBV28 and TRBJ1-1; no definite D call. Written as DNA, the CDR3 is TGTGCCAGCAGACGGGCCCTAGGAGCTTTCTTT. Its protein product is CASRRALGAFF.